This T cell receptor (beta chain) was profiled in a study of cytomegalovirus exposure and HLA in healthy donors (dated 2017 in TCRdb). At the level of the whole study: An earlier analysis of several hundred of the donors reported 250 to 300 Gb of sequence data and around 120 million unique TCR beta sequences from about 200 million T cells. An early release covering roughly 640 HLA-typed donors comprised 300 to 350 gigabases of sequencing data and about 90 million unique TCR sequences. A later analysis re-analyzed previously published TCR beta repertoires from 500 to 700 donors and added high-resolution HLA genotyping to study TCR occurrence patterns. Donor age, sex, ethnicity and CMV serostatus were compiled together with the repertoire data. Among approximately 370 genotyped donors of the cohort, an average of approximately 240,000 unique TCR beta nucleotide sequences was sequenced per donor, of which roughly 17% were non-productive. The genetic ancestry cluster associated with self-reported Caucasian donors included 81% of the approximately 430 genotyped donors. The aim of the study was to test whether cataloging public T cell receptors could identify signatures of past pathogen exposure. The study profiled the T cell repertoires of 666 subjects by immunosequencing and related them to cytomegalovirus serostatus. Five DR-DQ haplotypes were treated as single units for association and clustering because of strong linkage in the cohort. A later genetic analysis took genome-wide SNP genotypes for about 55% of the roughly 670 donors and used that subset as a discovery cohort. Rather than using new phenotypic data, the later analysis identified candidate immune exposures from TCR beta sequences and from how often those sequences occurred across donors. All discovery cohort repertoires had been generated on a single sequencing platform. An earlier analysis of around 540 of the donors applied high-throughput TCR beta sequencing to assess whether each TCR beta V gene segment acted as functional or pseudogenic. Class I and class II HLA loci were covered by the typing at four-digit resolution. In addition to the first cohort of about 650 subjects, a separate validation cohort of approximately 130 different subjects was used. Typing coverage differed by locus: A, B, C, DRB1 and DQB1 were typed in about 620-630 donors, DQA1 in around 500, DPA1 in approximately 600, and DPB1 in 472. The study combined high-throughput TCR immunosequencing, statistical association of individual TCRs with disease status, and machine learning to predict cytomegalovirus infection status.

What the research found in general, with its limitations: A few of the identified cytomegalovirus-associated TCR beta chains were confirmed in vitro to be specific for cytomegalovirus antigens. The earlier analysis of about 600 of the donors excluded 15 to 20 rarely observed V segments, including chromosome 9 orphons, because counts were too low. At a false discovery rate of 0.05, a later analysis linked 16,951 TCR beta sequences to specific HLA alleles. Most TCR sequences were seen in very few donors, while some public TCRs were found in many individuals. In a later genetic analysis, fewer N-insertions in productive TCRs were reported among donors in an Asian-associated ancestry cluster than the approximately 670-donor mean. Broadly in line with IMGT annotations, most TCR beta V segments showed up in productive rearrangements about 87% or about 30% of the time in an earlier analysis of around 600 of the donors. Linkage disequilibrium might explain the correlated functional status among segregating V segments, but an unknown experimental factor could not be ruled out. Assigning TCR associations to individual alleles was difficult when HLA alleles, especially DR and DQ, strongly co-occurred. Immune exposure information for the cohort was limited to CMV serostatus. A total of fewer than 200 TCR beta chains were listed by the study as associated with cytomegalovirus. A later analysis found that TCR association rates varied across HLA loci, with DRB1 alleles showing the most associated TCRs and HLA-C alleles the fewest. Some IMGT-functional V segments, including TRBV6-2 and TRBV6-3, could not be told apart with the 87-base-pair reads, so those segments were excluded. HLA typing was unavailable for some donors at each locus, so association tests used only the typed subset. Cytomegalovirus status was reported to be diagnosed by the classifier with high specificity and sensitivity in both the original and validation cohorts. Compared with equally common non-associated chains, HLA-associated TCR beta chains in a later analysis were more clonally expanded and had lower generation probabilities. A further reported finding was that TCR beta sequences accurately predicted the HLA-A and HLA-B alleles for most subjects in the first cohort. It was suggested by the authors that the approach could potentially be generalized to other disease states and immunological phenotypes. According to a later analysis, parvovirus B19, influenza, CMV and Epstein-Barr virus appeared linked to several top co-occurrence clusters. A cluster of highly shared sequence variants was judged likely to represent a technical artifact of the sequencing pipeline. In a later analysis, most CMV-associated TCR beta chains were found to appear HLA-restricted, with HLA associations seemingly driven largely by CMV exposure. A later genetic analysis associated a missense DCLRE1C variant with V-gene and J-gene trimming of TCR beta chains, and an independent cohort replicated the association. Roughly uniform sequencing depth across donors was assumed in presence/absence analyses, although this assumption may not hold. Only TCR beta chains were sequenced in this cohort, and the absence of alpha or paired-chain data limited detectable features.

Ends trimmed: V by 2 bases, J by 9 bases; bases unmatched to a gene: 12. The CDR3 has 15 amino acids, counting the end cysteine and phenylalanine. Only the CDR3 DNA is retained, 45 bases long and in frame from the first base. From the germline V gene (reference sequence), CDR1 is GTSNPN and CDR2 is SVGIG. The cohort consisted of 650 to 700 healthy bone marrow donors. At the time of sampling, all cohort members were nominally healthy, though unrecorded immune exposures were likely present. The donor was CMV seronegative and was included in the group of around 320 seronegative cohort members. A peripheral blood sample was provided by each donor, and peripheral blood mononuclear cells were used for TCR beta sequencing. The Qiagen DNeasy Blood Extraction Kit was used to extract genomic DNA from the blood cell samples. About this clone itself: The antigen this receptor binds is unknown. No qualities accompany the bases; no much larger clone lies one base away.

Library creation used the immunoSEQ multiplex PCR assay. For the multiplex PCR, a mixture combining 60 forward primers for TCR Vbeta segments and 13 reverse primers for TCR Jbeta segments was used. The CDR3 region of rearranged TCR beta genes was amplified from genomic DNA by a multiplex PCR assay. The amplified TCR beta libraries were sequenced on the Illumina HiSeq System as 87-base-pair reads. The source study handled its data this way. A later analysis counted some 74 million unique TCR beta chains across the 690 or so repertoires, and roughly 11 million of these chains were shared by at least two donors. A nearest-neighbor algorithm error-corrected the raw reads and collapsed the reads into unique sequences, merging closely related sequences to remove PCR and sequencing errors. V, D and J gene segments were assigned by aligning CDR3 sequences to IMGT reference sequences. For a sequence to be retained, a match of at least six nucleotides was required to both a V gene segment and a J gene segment. Rearrangements were called productive when the CDR3 lacked stop codons and stayed in frame with V and J; all others were non-productive. CDR3 was defined according to IMGT convention as the region running from the second conserved V-encoded cysteine to the conserved J-encoded phenylalanine. Sequences without an unambiguous match to a single V gene segment were excluded from the earlier analysis of a few hundred of the donors. In an earlier analysis of 500 to 750 of the donors, V segments were called functional above 56.7% productive rearrangements and were called segregating when the between-donor standard deviation exceeded 5%. To diagnose cytomegalovirus status from the catalog of TCR beta chain sequences, a statistical classification framework was built. V and J gene assignment, in a later analysis, came from comparing TCR nucleotide sequences with IMGT/GENE-DB human TR gene sequences. In a later analysis, CDR3 sequences and most-parsimonious VDJ recombination scenarios were assigned using the TCRdist pipeline. In a later analysis, each TCR beta chain was defined by its CDR3 amino acid sequence together with its V-gene family, and reads lacking a unique V-gene family were excluded. A later analysis removed 500 to 600 highly shared, low-generation-probability nucleotide sequences to deal with suspected cross-contamination and a sequencing artifact. For each public chain, a later analysis derived a clonal expansion index from normalized ranks of inferred template counts within each repertoire. A later analysis computed generation probabilities with a VDJ recombination model fitted to out-of-frame rearrangements, and checked the results against IGoR. In a later analysis, hypergeometric tests were used to score TCR-TCR, TCR-HLA and TCR-CMV co-occurrence, with a repertoire-size bias correction applied to TCR pairs. In a later analysis, false discovery rates were estimated by permuting HLA or CMV assignments 20 times. In a later analysis, co-occurring TCRs were grouped using DBSCAN, and TCRdist sequence similarity was added for clustering within HLA-allele-positive subsets. For co-occurrence clustering, repertoires with fewer than 30,000 or more than 120,000 public chains were excluded, along with about five repertoires with anomalous nucleotide sharing. TCRdb retrieved this table from immuneACCESS and kept in-frame rearrangements only. Not all clones are present; in checked studies, unresolved V genes account for under half, and no reason is known for the remainder. The V and J calls and the clone size are those of that table, but D and trimming were determined from the DNA. The sample table records 45,000 to 70,000 clones; around 80% of these occur just once. The ten top clones hold 2.5% to 3% of the sample.

Sequenced input: PBMCs. This chain is built from TRBV30 and TRBJ2-1; a stretch of 8 junction bases matches TRBD2. The TCR sequence derives from a man over 45 in good health and CMV-seronegative. CDR3 protein: CAWSSGLAGASEQFF. The DNA sequence is TGTGCCTGGAGTTCAGGACTAGCAGGGGCCTCTGAGCAGTTCTTC. Supplemented by the reference TRBV30 and TRBJ2-1 proteins around the CDR3, the complete variable domain is SQTIHQWPATLVQPVGSPLSLECTVEGTSNPNLYWYRQAAGRGLQLLFYSVGIGQISSEVPQNLSASRPQDRQFILSSKKLLLSDSGFYLCAWSSGLAGASEQFFGPGTRLTVL.